This TCR beta chain was identified during a study of T cell repertoires in cytomegalovirus infection. Background on the study: Matching HLA type and CMV infection were both indicated by public TCR beta signatures.

The CDR3 has 12 residues. Germline loops: CDR1 SGHAT, CDR2 FQDESV (reference sequence). V gave up 5 bases and J gave up 6 bases, with 11 bases separating them. TCRdb reprocessed the reads with MiXCR, giving one entry per CDR3 protein. The repertoire consists of about 330,000 distinct CDR3 sequences, with more than 8% occurring once and the leading ten covering 4.3%. The chain couples TRBV11-1 to TRBJ2-7; D perhaps matches TRBD1 (5 bases). The sample was PBMCs. The TCR originated in a human donor in good health (CMV status not recorded). Some clones in this sample may be carry-over from other donors' samples. The CDR3 is CASSPDQGEQYF. The CDR3 DNA reads TGTGCCAGCAGCCCAGACCAGGGCGAGCAGTACTTC. The full variable domain, in which reference TRBV11-1 and TRBJ2-7 provide the parts outside the CDR3, is EAEVAQSPRYKITEKSQAVAFWCDPISGHATLYWYRQILGQGPELLVQFQDESVVDDSQLPKDRFSAERLKGVDSTLKIQPAELGDSAMYLCASSPDQGEQYFGPGTRLTVT.